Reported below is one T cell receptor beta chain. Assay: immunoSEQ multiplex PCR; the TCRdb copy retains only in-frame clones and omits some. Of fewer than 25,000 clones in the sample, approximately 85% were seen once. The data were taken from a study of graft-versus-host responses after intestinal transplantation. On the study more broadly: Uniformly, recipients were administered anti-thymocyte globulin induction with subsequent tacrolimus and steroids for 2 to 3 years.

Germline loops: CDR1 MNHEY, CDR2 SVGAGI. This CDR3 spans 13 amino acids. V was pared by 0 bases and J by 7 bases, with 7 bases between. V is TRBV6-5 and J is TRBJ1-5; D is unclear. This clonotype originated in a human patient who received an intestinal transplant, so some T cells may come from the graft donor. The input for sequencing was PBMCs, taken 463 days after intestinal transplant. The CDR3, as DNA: TGTGCCAGCAGTTACTCGAGAGACCAGCCCCAGCATTTT. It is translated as CASSYSRDQPQHF.